One and the same sample provided the 13 T cell receptor beta chains below, sequenced in a study of T cell responses to AZD1222 COVID-19 vaccine. Libraries were prepared by immunoSEQ multiplex PCR; TCRdb keeps only in-frame clonotypes and omits some of them. The repertoire includes 150,000 or so clones, roughly nine tenths of them detected once, and 1.1% sits in the top ten. Sample: peripheral blood, taken 28 days after the second AZD1222 dose. These receptors were taken from an adult who received the AZD1222 COVID-19 vaccine.

DNA of the CDR3: TGTGCCTCCCGAGCGGTAGATGAGCAGTTCTTC. It specifies CASRAVDEQFF. This sequence joins TRBV10-3 and TRBJ2-1, with D possibly being TRBD2 (5 bases). V lost 11 bases, J lost 8 bases, and 13 bases lay in between. CDR1 ENHRY and CDR2 SYGVKD come from the germline V gene. This CDR3 contains 11 residues.

The rearrangement links TRBV5-5 to TRBJ1-6, with a weak D call TRBD1 (5 bases). CDR1 is SGHKS and CDR2 is YYEKEE in the germline V gene (reference sequence). V shed 4 bases and J shed 8 bases, with 16 bases lying between them. The CDR3 has 15 residues. CDR3 sequence reads: CASSPRVSEDSPLHF. In nucleotides, the CDR3 is TGTGCCAGCAGCCCCAGGGTTAGCGAGGATTCACCCCTCCACTTT. Complete variable domain (other parts from reference TRBV5-5 and TRBJ1-6): DAGVTQSPTHLIKTRGQQVTLRCSPISGHKSVSWYQQVLGQGPQFIFQYYEKEERGRGNFPDRFSARQFPNYSSELNVNALLLGDSALYLCASSPRVSEDSPLHFGNGTRLTVT.

The rearrangement uses TRBV4-2 and TRBJ2-7; 10 positions match TRBD1. The germline V gene has CDR1 LGHNA and CDR2 YNFKEQ. V was clipped by 0 bases and J by 4 bases; unmatched bases: 6. The CDR3 is 16 amino acids. CDR3 loop: CASSQDEGQGNYEQYF. The CDR3 coding sequence is TGTGCCAGCAGCCAAGATGAGGGACAGGGGAATTACGAGCAGTACTTC.

This chain connects TRBV14 to TRBJ1-6, with D hard to call. The CDR3 is 12 amino acids. The V gene lost 0 bases and the J gene lost 14 bases, with 8 bases spanning the gap. CDR1 and CDR2 (germline): SGHDN, FVKESK. CDR3 in DNA: TGTGCCAGCAGCCAAGATGCCAGGACCCTCCACTTT. Its protein is CASSQDARTLHF.

V and J are TRBV19 and TRBJ1-4; D is unclear. CDR1 and CDR2 (germline): LNHDA, SQIVND (reference sequence). The CDR3 covers 15 residues. V lost 3 bases and J 13 bases, leaving 21 bases between the germline ends. The DNA for the CDR3 is TGTGCCAGTAGTATTGGAGGCCCGATCCGGTCAAGACTGTTTTTT. Amino acid sequence: CASSIGGPIRSRLFF.

This sequence joins TRBV5-1 and TRBJ1-1; possible D gene TRBD1, 5 bases. Between the trimmed V and J ends, which lost 0 bases and 6 bases, there was a span of 9 bases. The length of the CDR3 is 13 residues. The germline V gene has CDR1 SGHRS and CDR2 YFSETQ. CDR3 coding DNA: TGCGCCAGCAGCTTGGTCTCCAGGGCTGAAGCTTTCTTT. This sequence encodes CASSLVSRAEAFF.

The chain combines TRBV7-9 with TRBJ2-7; D call uncertain. Germline CDR1 and CDR2: SEHNR and FQNEAQ (reference sequence). Trimming shortened V by 3 bases and J by 6 bases, and 6 bases separated the two germline ends. The CDR3 extends over 11 amino acids. This chain's CDR3 is CASSLKTEQYF. The CDR3 DNA is TGTGCCAGCAGCTTGAAAACCGAGCAGTACTTC. Complete variable domain (other parts from reference TRBV7-9 and TRBJ2-7): DTGVSQNPRHKITKRGQNVTFRCDPISEHNRLYWYRQTLGQGPEFLTYFQNEAQLEKSRLLSDRFSAERPKGSFSTLEIQRTEQGDSAMYLCASSLKTEQYFGPGTRLTVT.

The chain links TRBV10-3 to TRBJ2-2, with no clear D. Germline CDR1 and CDR2: ENHRY and SYGVKD. Between the trimmed V and J ends, which lost 3 bases and 3 bases, there was a span of 2 bases. This CDR3 comprises 12 residues. This chain's CDR3 is CAISDDTGELFF. The DNA for the CDR3 is TGTGCCATCAGTGATGACACCGGGGAGCTGTTTTTT.

The CDR3 nucleotides are TGTGCCAGCAGCTCTACAGTTGGATCCAAGGGCTACACCTTC. Translating it yields CASSSTVGSKGYTF. This chain joins TRBV7-9 and TRBJ1-2, with unresolved D. CDR3 length equals 14 residues. Germline V gene data show CDR1 as SEHNR and CDR2 as FQNEAQ (reference sequence). V was cut by 4 bases and J by 8 bases, with 17 bases left in between.

This clone showed up just a few times. The V and J genes are TRBV7-9 and TRBJ1-3; the match to TRBD1 covers 7 bases. The CDR3 is made up of 14 amino acids. The V gene end was trimmed by 5 bases and the J gene end by 4 bases; junction bases not matched to a gene: 5. Germline V CDR1 and CDR2: SEHNR, FQNEAQ (reference sequence). The CDR3, as DNA: TGTGCCAGCAGCCCCCGGGACAGCGGAAACACCATATATTTT. It yields the protein CASSPRDSGNTIYF. Filled out from reference TRBV7-9 and TRBJ1-3, the complete variable domain reads DTGVSQNPRHKITKRGQNVTFRCDPISEHNRLYWYRQTLGQGPEFLTYFQNEAQLEKSRLLSDRFSAERPKGSFSTLEIQRTEQGDSAMYLCASSPRDSGNTIYFGEGSWLTVV.

This clone turned up a few times. CDR3 residues: CASSQGGPGELFF. The CDR3 DNA reads as TGTGCCAGCAGCCAAGGGGGGCCCGGGGAGCTGTTTTTT. The chain recombines TRBV4-2 with TRBJ2-2, with D tentatively TRBD1 (6 bases). The CDR3 runs 13 residues. With 1 base removed from V and 6 bases from J, the gap between germline ends came to 6 bases. Germline V CDR1 and CDR2: LGHNA, YNFKEQ.

J is TRBJ1-2 and V is TRBV11-2; 12 nucleotides line up with TRBD1. This CDR3 is built from 15 residues. Germline CDR1 SGHAT, CDR2 FQNNGV. V dropped 1 base and J dropped 8; count of bases not matched to a gene: 5. CDR3 sequence (DNA): TGTGCCAGCAGCTTAGCCGGGACAGGGGGCGTGGGCTACACCTTC. Protein: CASSLAGTGGVGYTF. Using reference TRBV11-2 and TRBJ1-2 for the parts outside the CDR3, the full variable domain is EAGVAQSPRYKIIEKRQSVAFWCNPISGHATLYWYQQILGQGPKLLIQFQNNGVVDDSQLPKDRFSAERLKGVDSTLKIQPAKLEDSAVYLCASSLAGTGGVGYTFGSGTRLTVV.

The V call is TRBV30, the J call TRBJ1-5; possible D gene TRBD1, 5 bases. The CDR3 covers 14 residues. Per the germline V gene, CDR1 is GTSNPN and CDR2 is SVGIG (reference sequence). V lost 2 bases and J 2 bases, leaving 10 bases between the germline ends. CDR3 region: CAWSLGDGNQPQHF. CDR3 in DNA: TGTGCCTGGAGTTTAGGGGACGGCAATCAGCCCCAGCATTTT.